This record covers a single T cell receptor (beta chain). The data were produced by immunoSEQ multiplex PCR, yet TCRdb's version contains in-frame clones alone and is incomplete. Of about 22,000 clones listed, approximately 90% were seen once; the top ten hold roughly 0.68%. These data originate in a study of T cell changes during pregnancy in multiple sclerosis. This CDR3 contains 13 residues. The sample was CD4+ T cells from peripheral blood mononuclear cells, taken in the third trimester of pregnancy. The chain recombines TRBV21-1 with TRBJ2-7; the tabulated D call, TRBD2, remains unverified against the DNA. TRBV21-1 is reported as a pseudogene. This sequence was found in a female donor with multiple sclerosis, enrolled in a pregnancy study. The CDR3 sequence: CASSKQLAGFRYF. DNA for the CDR3: TGTGCCAGCAGCAAACAACTAGCGGGATTCCGGTACTTC.